Listed below are T cell receptor beta chains from one sample, sequenced in a study of Ad26.COV2.S vaccination and SARS-CoV-2 variants. Profiling relied on immunoSEQ multiplex PCR, and the TCRdb table lists in-frame clones only, not all of them. The data hold around 450,000 clones, with over 75% observed a single time. Material: peripheral blood, obtained in a trial of Ad26.COV2.S vaccine versus placebo. The source of these receptors is a person between 18 and 65 years old who received the Ad26.COV2.S COVID-19 vaccine or a placebo. The CDR3 runs from the conserved cysteine through the conserved F or W. D genes are given only for firm matches. Clone size is stated in some rows and not others, as once, few, many or a class when expanded.

abundance,d_gene,v_gene,j_gene,CDR3aa,CDR3nt
.,.,TRBV12-3/TRBV12-4,TRBJ2-1,CASQLSSYNEQFF,TGTGCCAGCCAGCTGAGCTCCTACAATGAGCAGTTCTTC
few,.,TRBV4-1,TRBJ1-4,CASSHPNEKLFF,TGCGCCAGCAGCCACCCTAATGAAAAACTGTTTTTT
.,TRBD1,TRBV25-1,TRBJ2-2,CASSHQGAGAGELFF,TGTGCCAGCAGTCACCAGGGGGCAGGGGCCGGGGAGCTGTTTTTT
few,.,TRBV15,TRBJ1-2,CATSGRVDYGYTF,TGTGCCACCAGCGGAAGGGTTGACTATGGCTACACCTTC
.,.,TRBV2,TRBJ1-3,CASSSRQGSGNTIYF,TGTGCCAGCAGTAGCCGGCAGGGTTCTGGAAACACCATATATTTT
once,TRBD2,TRBV27,TRBJ2-3,CASSLAGTSVSLTQYF,TGTGCCAGCAGTTTAGCCGGGACTAGCGTTTCACTTACGCAGTATTTT
once,.,TRBV2,TRBJ1-6,CASNQGNNSPLHF,TGTGCCAGCAACCAGGGAAATAATTCACCCCTCCACTTT
.,.,TRBV24-1,TRBJ2-7,CATSDPYRSYEQYF,TGTGCCACCAGTGATCCTTACAGGTCCTACGAGCAGTACTTC
.,TRBD1,TRBV9,TRBJ2-2,CASSVTGGYTGELFF,TGTGCCAGCAGCGTTACAGGGGGCTACACCGGGGAGCTGTTTTTT
.,.,TRBV4-3,TRBJ2-6,CASSQANSGANVLTF,TGCGCCAGCAGCCAAGCCAACTCTGGGGCCAACGTCCTGACTTTC
.,.,TRBV6-2/TRBV6-3,TRBJ2-5,CASSYRLTGREETQYF,TGTGCCAGCAGTTACCGCCTGACAGGGAGGGAGGAGACCCAGTACTTC
once,.,TRBV5-5,TRBJ2-2,CASSLGRMNTGELFF,TGTGCCAGCAGCTTGGGCAGGATGAACACCGGGGAGCTGTTTTTT
.,.,TRBV19,TRBJ1-1,CASSFRGGNTEAFF,TGTGCCAGTAGTTTCCGTGGGGGGAACACTGAAGCTTTCTTT
few,TRBD1,TRBV7-9,TRBJ2-7,CAYYVGQGPYEQYF,TGTGCCTACTATGTAGGACAGGGACCCTACGAGCAGTACTTC
.,.,TRBV4-3,TRBJ1-3,CASSQVGLTLSGNTIYF,TGCGCCAGCAGCCAAGTTGGTTTGACACTCTCTGGAAACACCATATATTTT
.,.,TRBV7-9,TRBJ1-1,CASSLGVGTEAFF,TGTGCCAGCAGCTTAGGGGTAGGCACTGAAGCTTTCTTT
.,.,TRBV6-1,TRBJ2-5,CASSERAYLASEETQYF,TGTGCCAGCAGTGAAAGGGCTTACCTAGCGTCCGAAGAGACCCAGTACTTC
.,.,TRBV4-3,TRBJ2-3,CASSQDTAPSTDTQYF,TGCGCCAGCAGCCAAGATACAGCCCCATCCACAGATACGCAGTATTTT
.,.,TRBV2,TRBJ1-5,CASRSLDQPQHF,TGTGCCAGCAGGTCTTTGGATCAGCCCCAGCATTTT
.,TRBD1,TRBV30,TRBJ1-5,CAWSADRGSSQPQHF,TGTGCCTGGAGTGCAGACAGGGGTAGTAGTCAGCCCCAGCATTTT
.,TRBD1,TRBV11-3,TRBJ2-1,CASSPYRGLDEQFF,TGTGCCAGCAGCCCCTACAGGGGGCTGGATGAGCAGTTCTTC
.,.,TRBV27,TRBJ2-7,CASSYAKGISYEQYF,TGTGCCAGCAGTTACGCCAAGGGAATCTCCTACGAGCAGTACTTC
.,TRBD1,TRBV7-9,TRBJ1-2,CASRGIGGGYTF,TGTGCCAGCCGGGGGATAGGGGGCGGCTACACCTTC
.,.,TRBV28,TRBJ1-5,CASSARGEGNQPQHF,TGTGCCAGCAGCGCCAGGGGCGAGGGGAATCAGCCCCAGCATTTT
once,TRBD1,TRBV7-2,TRBJ2-2,CASSIGTGGYSGELFF,TGTGCCAGCAGCATCGGGACAGGGGGCTACTCCGGGGAGCTGTTTTTT
.,TRBD1,TRBV4-1,TRBJ1-3,CASSQARDRLGNTIYF,TGCGCCAGCAGCCAAGCCCGGGACAGATTAGGAAACACCATATATTTT
.,TRBD1,TRBV6-2/TRBV6-3,TRBJ2-6,CASSYQTGASSGANVLTF,TGTGCCAGCAGTTACCAAACAGGGGCGAGCTCTGGGGCCAACGTCCTGACTTTC
.,TRBD1,TRBV5-5,TRBJ2-7,CASSLGDRINYEQYF,TGTGCCAGCAGCTTGGGGGACAGGATTAACTACGAGCAGTACTTC